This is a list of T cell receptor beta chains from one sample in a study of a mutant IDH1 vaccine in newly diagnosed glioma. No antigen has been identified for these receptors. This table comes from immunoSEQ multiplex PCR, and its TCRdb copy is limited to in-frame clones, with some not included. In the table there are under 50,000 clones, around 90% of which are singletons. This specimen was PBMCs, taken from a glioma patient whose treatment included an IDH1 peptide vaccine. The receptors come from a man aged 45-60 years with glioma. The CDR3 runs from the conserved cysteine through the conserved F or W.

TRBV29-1	CSVQQNSNQPQHF
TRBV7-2	CASSPQGFQAQYF
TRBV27	CASSFRSENTEAFF
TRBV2	CASTYVPYNEQFF
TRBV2	CASSEADERNQPQHF
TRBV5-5	CASSQDSRESYEQYF
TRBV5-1	CASSLGGVTGELFF
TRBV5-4	CASSSRDRVAGELFF
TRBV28	CASSLGGLLSGNTIYF
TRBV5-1	CASSFGSGVGVHQPQHF
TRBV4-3	CASSQDWTSGETQYF
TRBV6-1	CASSPRPGGLEQYF
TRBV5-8	CASSSYGVLGEQYF
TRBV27	CASSPRSSYGYTF
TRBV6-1	CASKSGGRANNEQFF
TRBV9	CASSVTGAGISNQPQHF
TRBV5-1	CASSLQGSILTYEQYF
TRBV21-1	CASSKGRDYEQYF
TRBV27	CASTSANEQFF
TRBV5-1	CASSQRIGPGELFF
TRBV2	CASSEGRSNNQPQHF
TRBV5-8	CASSLDRHGYTF
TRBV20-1	CSARNPNGYTF
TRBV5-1	CASSLVWTSGGDLAKNIQYF
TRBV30	CAWSRDSDTQYF
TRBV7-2	CASSLDGQQRYTF
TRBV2	CASRPRTSGGGEQYF
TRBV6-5	CASGGGGSTQYF
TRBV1	CTSRGGTSGRRGETQYF